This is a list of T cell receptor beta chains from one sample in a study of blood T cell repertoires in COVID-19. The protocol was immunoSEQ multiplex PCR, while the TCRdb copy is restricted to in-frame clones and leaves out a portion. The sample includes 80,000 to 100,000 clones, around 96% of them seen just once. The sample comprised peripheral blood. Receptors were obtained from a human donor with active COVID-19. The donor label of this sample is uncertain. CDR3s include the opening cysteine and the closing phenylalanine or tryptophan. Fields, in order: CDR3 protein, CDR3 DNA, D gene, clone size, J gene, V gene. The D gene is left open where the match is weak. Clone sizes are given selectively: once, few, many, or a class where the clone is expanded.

CDR3 protein: CASSMGRQGWDTDTQYF
CDR3 DNA: TGTGCCAGTAGTATGGGCCGACAGGGGTGGGACACAGATACGCAGTATTTT
D gene: TRBD1
clone size: NA
J gene: TRBJ2-3
V gene: TRBV19

CDR3 protein: CASSPDVNTEAFF
CDR3 DNA: TGTGCCAGCAGCCCAGATGTGAACACTGAAGCTTTCTTT
D gene: NA
clone size: NA
J gene: TRBJ1-1
V gene: TRBV7-8

CDR3 protein: CASSPSAEPYEQYF
CDR3 DNA: TGTGCCAGCAGCCCCTCAGCGGAACCCTACGAGCAGTACTTC
D gene: NA
clone size: once
J gene: TRBJ2-7
V gene: TRBV3-1/TRBV3-2

CDR3 protein: CASSLGAETFRYEQYF
CDR3 DNA: TGTGCCAGCAGTTTAGGGGCAGAAACCTTCCGCTACGAGCAGTACTTC
D gene: NA
clone size: NA
J gene: TRBJ2-7
V gene: TRBV27

CDR3 protein: CASSPGQPQETQYF
CDR3 DNA: TGCGCCAGCAGCCCTGGACAGCCCCAAGAGACCCAGTACTTC
D gene: NA
clone size: NA
J gene: TRBJ2-5
V gene: TRBV5-1

CDR3 protein: CASSRGGSGSTYGYTF
CDR3 DNA: TGTGCCAGCTCCCGGGGGGGTTCAGGTTCTACCTATGGCTACACCTTC
D gene: NA
clone size: once
J gene: TRBJ1-2
V gene: TRBV5-4

CDR3 protein: CASSLLRQETQYF
CDR3 DNA: TGTGCCAGCAGTTTATTGAGACAAGAGACCCAGTACTTC
D gene: NA
clone size: NA
J gene: TRBJ2-5
V gene: TRBV27

CDR3 protein: CAINLQGVDGEQYF
CDR3 DNA: TGTGCCATCAACCTACAGGGGGTGGATGGGGAGCAGTACTTC
D gene: TRBD1
clone size: NA
J gene: TRBJ2-7
V gene: TRBV10-3

CDR3 protein: CASRTYVNDRSNEQFF
CDR3 DNA: TGTGCCAGTAGAACCTACGTTAATGACAGGTCCAATGAGCAGTTCTTC
D gene: NA
clone size: NA
J gene: TRBJ2-1
V gene: TRBV19

CDR3 protein: CASSLTGGHTEAFF
CDR3 DNA: TGCGCCAGCAGCTTGACAGGGGGACACACTGAAGCTTTCTTT
D gene: TRBD1
clone size: NA
J gene: TRBJ1-1
V gene: TRBV5-1

CDR3 protein: CASSYGGGAADTQYF
CDR3 DNA: TGTGCCAGCAGTTACGGTGGGGGGGCCGCAGATACGCAGTATTTT
D gene: NA
clone size: NA
J gene: TRBJ2-3
V gene: TRBV6-6

CDR3 protein: CASRGTSGTQFF
CDR3 DNA: TGTGCCAGCAGGGGGACTAGCGGAACGCAGTTCTTC
D gene: TRBD2
clone size: NA
J gene: TRBJ2-1
V gene: TRBV12-3/TRBV12-4

CDR3 protein: CASSPRGLAGVGEQYF
CDR3 DNA: TGTGCCAGCTCACCAAGGGGACTAGCGGGAGTTGGCGAGCAGTACTTC
D gene: TRBD2
clone size: NA
J gene: TRBJ2-7
V gene: TRBV18

CDR3 protein: CATSREYRANSPLHF
CDR3 DNA: TGTGCCACCAGCAGAGAGTACAGGGCCAATTCACCCCTCCACTTT
D gene: NA
clone size: NA
J gene: TRBJ1-6
V gene: TRBV15

CDR3 protein: CASSATTGPSGNTIYF
CDR3 DNA: TGTGCCAGCAGCGCGACGACAGGTCCCTCTGGAAACACCATATATTTT
D gene: NA
clone size: NA
J gene: TRBJ1-3
V gene: TRBV9

CDR3 protein: CATSRGGQANEKLFF
CDR3 DNA: TGTGCCACCAGCAGGGGGGGACAGGCTAATGAAAAACTGTTTTTT
D gene: TRBD1
clone size: NA
J gene: TRBJ1-4
V gene: TRBV15

CDR3 protein: CSTNSYNEQFF
CDR3 DNA: TGCAGCACAAACAGCTACAATGAGCAGTTCTTC
D gene: NA
clone size: once
J gene: TRBJ2-1
V gene: TRBV29-1

CDR3 protein: CASKENSEAFF
CDR3 DNA: TGTGCCAGCAAGGAGAACTCTGAAGCTTTCTTT
D gene: NA
clone size: NA
J gene: TRBJ1-1
V gene: TRBV2

CDR3 protein: CASSQISILRGGGEAFF
CDR3 DNA: TGTGCCAGCAGCCAAATTTCGATCTTACGGGGAGGTGGTGAAGCTTTCTTT
D gene: NA
clone size: NA
J gene: TRBJ1-1
V gene: TRBV14

CDR3 protein: CASSLREMNTEAFF
CDR3 DNA: TGTGCCAGCAGCTTGCGGGAGATGAACACTGAAGCTTTCTTT
D gene: NA
clone size: NA
J gene: TRBJ1-1
V gene: TRBV5-4

CDR3 protein: CAISPTITEAFF
CDR3 DNA: TGTGCCATCAGTCCAACAATCACCGAAGCTTTCTTT
D gene: NA
clone size: NA
J gene: TRBJ1-1
V gene: TRBV10-3

CDR3 protein: CSVEEHLATNEKLFF
CDR3 DNA: TGCAGCGTTGAGGAGCACCTTGCAACTAATGAAAAACTGTTTTTT
D gene: NA
clone size: NA
J gene: TRBJ1-4
V gene: TRBV29-1

CDR3 protein: CASSLPLQGAPDTQYF
CDR3 DNA: TGTGCCAGCAGCTTGCCCCTTCAGGGGGCACCAGATACGCAGTATTTT
D gene: TRBD1
clone size: once
J gene: TRBJ2-3
V gene: TRBV5-6

CDR3 protein: CASRRTSGQETQYF
CDR3 DNA: TGTGCCAGCAGACGGACTAGCGGCCAAGAGACCCAGTACTTC
D gene: TRBD2
clone size: once
J gene: TRBJ2-5
V gene: TRBV7-2

CDR3 protein: CASKSAPAVSTDTQYF
CDR3 DNA: TGTGCCAGCAAGTCCGCTCCAGCGGTTAGCACAGATACGCAGTATTTT
D gene: NA
clone size: NA
J gene: TRBJ2-3
V gene: TRBV28

CDR3 protein: CASSPYYEQFF
CDR3 DNA: TGTGCCAGCAGTCCTTACTATGAGCAGTTCTTC
D gene: NA
clone size: NA
J gene: TRBJ2-1
V gene: TRBV6-5

CDR3 protein: CASSEAVTNYGYTF
CDR3 DNA: TGTGCCAGCAGTGAGGCGGTCACTAACTATGGCTACACCTTC
D gene: NA
clone size: NA
J gene: TRBJ1-2
V gene: TRBV6-1

CDR3 protein: CASSRGGAPLHF
CDR3 DNA: TGTGCCAGCAGCCGGGGGGGGGCACCCCTCCACTTT
D gene: NA
clone size: NA
J gene: TRBJ1-6
V gene: TRBV11-3

CDR3 protein: CASSVVSSGRLTGELFF
CDR3 DNA: TGTGCCAGCAGCGTAGTTTCTAGCGGGAGGTTGACCGGGGAGCTGTTTTTT
D gene: TRBD2
clone size: once
J gene: TRBJ2-2
V gene: TRBV9

CDR3 protein: CASSPRDRVDNSPLHF
CDR3 DNA: TGTGCCAGCTCACCCCGGGACAGGGTAGATAATTCACCCCTCCACTTT
D gene: TRBD1
clone size: NA
J gene: TRBJ1-6
V gene: TRBV18

CDR3 protein: CASSSGPGREQYF
CDR3 DNA: TGTGCCAGCAGCTCGGGGCCCGGGAGGGAGCAGTACTTC
D gene: TRBD2
clone size: few
J gene: TRBJ2-7
V gene: TRBV7-2

CDR3 protein: CASSLRVGNTGNEQFF
CDR3 DNA: TGTGCCAGCAGCTTACGTGTCGGAAATACGGGGAATGAGCAGTTCTTC
D gene: NA
clone size: NA
J gene: TRBJ2-1
V gene: TRBV7-2

CDR3 protein: CSVRGGGGNEQFF
CDR3 DNA: TGCAGCGTTCGAGGGGGGGGTGGCAATGAGCAGTTCTTC
D gene: NA
clone size: NA
J gene: TRBJ2-1
V gene: TRBV29-1